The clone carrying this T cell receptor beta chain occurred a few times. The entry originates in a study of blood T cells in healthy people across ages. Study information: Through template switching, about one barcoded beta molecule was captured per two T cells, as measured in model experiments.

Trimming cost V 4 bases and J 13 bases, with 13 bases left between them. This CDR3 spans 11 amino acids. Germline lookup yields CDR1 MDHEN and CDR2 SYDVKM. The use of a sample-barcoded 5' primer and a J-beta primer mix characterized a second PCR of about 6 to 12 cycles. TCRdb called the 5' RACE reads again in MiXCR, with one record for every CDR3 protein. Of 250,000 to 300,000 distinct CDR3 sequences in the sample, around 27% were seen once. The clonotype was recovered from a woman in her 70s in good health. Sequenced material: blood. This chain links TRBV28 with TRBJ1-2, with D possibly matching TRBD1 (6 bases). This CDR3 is CASSSLTGPTF. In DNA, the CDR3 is TGTGCCAGCAGTTCCTTGACAGGTCCCACCTTC.